These 22 T cell receptor beta chains were sequenced from one sample in a study of T-cell reconstitution after alpha-beta-depleted transplantation in children. Preparation of the TCRbeta library was carried out with unique molecular identifiers. TCRdb called the PCR reads again in MiXCR, with one record for every CDR3 protein. The table lists about 300,000 distinct CDR3 sequences, around 10% of them singletons, with roughly 7.1% in the top ten. Sequencing was performed on PBMCs, taken before TCRalphabeta/CD19-depleted stem cell transplant. The receptors were sampled from a boy in the first two years of life with acute myeloid leukemia, due to receive a stem cell transplant.

This clonotype was detected many times. The genes are TRBV10-3 and TRBJ2-2; the match to TRBD2 covers 8 bases. There are 16 residues in the CDR3. Looked up from germline, CDR1 is ENHRY and CDR2 is SYGVKD. J gave up 1 base and V 4 bases, and 5 bases lay outside the gene matches. The CDR3 loop reads CAISGTSGMNTGELFF. The CDR3 bases are TGTGCCATCAGTGGCACTAGCGGAATGAACACCGGGGAGCTGTTTTTT.

This clonotype was counted between two and nine times. The chain has TRBV6-8 and TRBJ2-3; either TRBD1 or TRBD2 may fit D (5 bases each). V was clipped by 7 bases and J by 0 bases, with 26 bases between them. The CDR3 covers 19 residues. Germline V gene sequence: CDR1 MNHGY, CDR2 SAAAGT. CDR3: CASTLGTAGRFKSTDTQYF. CDR3 DNA sequence: TGTGCCAGCACGTTGGGAACTGCAGGGAGATTCAAAAGCACAGATACGCAGTATTTT.

At least ten counts were recorded for this clonotype. The chain couples TRBV2 to TRBJ2-1; 9 positions match TRBD2. Germline V gene sequence: CDR1 SNHLY, CDR2 FYNNEI. CDR3 length: 14 amino acids. Trimming took 7 bases from V and 5 from J; bases not matched to a gene: 6. The CDR3 bases are TGTGCCAGCATGCGGGAGGGCCTCCACAATGAGCAGTTCTTC. Its translation: CASMREGLHNEQFF.

This clonotype has more than one count but fewer than ten. This chain joins TRBV27 and TRBJ2-3; the match to TRBD2 covers 11 bases. V gave up 4 bases and J gave up 5 bases; unmatched junction bases: 11. CDR1 is MNHEY, CDR2 SMNVEV, per germline (reference sequence). CDR3 length equals 17 residues. CDR3 amino acids: CASSSPLLAGVGDTQYF. CDR3 coding DNA: TGTGCCAGCAGTTCTCCCTTACTAGCGGGAGTTGGAGATACGCAGTATTTT.

This clonotype was counted at least ten times. V gene TRBV9 combines with J gene TRBJ2-1; 8 positions match TRBD2. Germline-derived CDR1 and CDR2 are SGDLS and YYNGEE. V was clipped by 0 bases and J by 6 bases; unmatched bases: 5. This CDR3 comprises 15 residues. Here the CDR3 reads CASSVGAGGVNEQFF. CDR3 bases: TGTGCCAGCAGCGTAGGGGCGGGGGGCGTCAATGAGCAGTTCTTC.

This clonotype was counted many times. This sequence joins TRBV12-3 or TRBV12-4 and TRBJ2-5; TRBD1 matches 9 bases. The CDR3 has 15 amino acids. The V segment lost 6 bases and the J segment 5 bases; nucleotides outside the gene matches: 10. CDR3 sequence (DNA): TGTGCCAGCAGGTCCTCCGGGACAGGGATGGAGACCCAGTACTTC. As protein: CASRSSGTGMETQYF.

The table lists this clonotype with many counts. The chain couples TRBV5-8 to TRBJ2-7, with a weak D call TRBD2 (6 bases). Trimming took 3 bases from V and 4 from J, leaving 14 bases between them. Germline V gene data show CDR1 as SGHTS and CDR2 as YDEGEE. There are 14 residues in the CDR3. CDR3 region: CASSWRLRGYEQYF. CDR3 DNA: TGTGCCAGCAGCTGGAGACTTCGGGGGTACGAGCAGTACTTC.

The rearrangement links TRBV10-3 to TRBJ1-1; TRBD1 matches at 8 bases. V lost 6 bases to trimming and J lost 3 bases; unmatched junction nucleotides: 12. The CDR3 length is 16 residues. CDR1 is ENHRY and CDR2 is SYGVKD in the germline V gene. CDR3 region: CAISPTRTGTYTEAFF. CDR3 bases: TGTGCCATCAGCCCCACACGGACAGGGACGTACACTGAAGCTTTCTTT.

At least ten counts were recorded for this clonotype. The chain couples TRBV7-2 to TRBJ2-5, with D tentatively TRBD1 (6 bases). Trimming stripped 7 bases from V and 2 bases from J, with 11 bases between. The length of the CDR3 is 13 residues. Per germline, CDR1 SGHTA and CDR2 FQGNSA. CDR3 amino acids: CASIRTAQETQYF. The CDR3 DNA reads as TGTGCCAGCATCAGGACAGCACAAGAGACCCAGTACTTC.

This clonotype was observed at least ten times. The V gene is TRBV20-1, the J gene TRBJ1-1, with D unresolved. This CDR3 is built from 15 residues. In germline, CDR1 is DFQATT, CDR2 SNEGSKA (reference sequence). Trimming removed 2 bases at V and 2 bases at J, with 15 bases between. In nucleotides, the CDR3 is TGCAGTGCTAGAACCCCTGGGGTCGGAAACACTGAAGCTTTCTTT. Translation: CSARTPGVGNTEAFF.

This clonotype was picked up many times. The chain is built from TRBV20-1 and TRBJ2-7, with 13 nucleotides matching TRBD2. Looked up from germline, CDR1 is DFQATT and CDR2 is SNEGSKA (reference sequence). V dropped 1 base and J dropped 1; count of bases not matched to a gene: 4. The CDR3 extends over 16 amino acids. DNA of the CDR3: TGCAGTGCTAGAGCATTGACTAGCGGGGGGTCCTACGAGCAGTACTTC. Amino acid sequence: CSARALTSGGSYEQYF.

This clonotype was detected many times. This chain connects TRBV5-1 to TRBJ2-7, with a weak D call TRBD1 (6 bases). V gave up 5 bases and J gave up 4 bases, with 10 bases separating them. CDR3 length: 12 residues. Germline V gene sequence: CDR1 SGHRS, CDR2 YFSETQ. CDR3 nucleotide sequence: TGCGCCAGCAGGGACAGTACGTACGAGCAGTACTTC. Encoded protein: CASRDSTYEQYF. Supplemented by reference TRBV5-1 and TRBJ2-7, the full variable domain reads KAGVTQTPRYLIKTRGQQVTLSCSPISGHRSVSWYQQTPGQGLQFLFEYFSETQRNKGNFPGRFSGRQFSNSRSEMNVSTLELGDSALYLCASRDSTYEQYFGPGTRLTVT.

Many counts were recorded for this clonotype. This chain uses TRBV29-1 with TRBJ1-4; no definite D call. CDR1 and CDR2 from the germline V gene are SQVTM and ANQGSEA. V was cut by 7 bases and J by 5 bases, with 8 bases left in between. The CDR3 spans 11 residues. The CDR3 here is CSAGENEKLFF. The CDR3 DNA follows: TGCAGCGCGGGAGAGAATGAAAAACTGTTTTTT.

This clonotype showed up many times. The chain has TRBV5-8 and TRBJ2-5; the D gene is possibly TRBD2 (5 bases). The CDR3 sequence is 16 residues long. Per germline, CDR1 SGHTS and CDR2 YDEGEE. Trimming took off 6 bases at V and 2 bases at J, with 20 bases between the two ends. CDR3 in amino acids: CASIRAAWTGQETQYF. In DNA form, the CDR3 reads TGTGCCAGCATCCGAGCAGCTTGGACTGGACAAGAGACCCAGTACTTC.

This clonotype was picked up many times. The chain links TRBV20-1 to TRBJ2-7, with D perhaps matching TRBD2 (6 bases). Between the trimmed V and J ends, which lost 3 bases and 4 bases, there was a span of 19 bases. Germline CDR1 is DFQATT and CDR2 is SNEGSKA (reference sequence). The length of the CDR3 is 15 residues. The CDR3, as DNA: TGCAGTGCTAGTAATCCCGGGACTCCTGTTTACGAGCAGTACTTC. Its protein is CSASNPGTPVYEQYF.

In this sample, this clonotype turned up many times. The V and J genes are TRBV28 and TRBJ2-7; 8 bases agree with TRBD1. Germline CDR1 reads MDHEN; CDR2 reads SYDVKM. There are 13 residues in the CDR3. Trimming cost V 5 bases and J 3 bases; bases outside gene matches: 3. In DNA form, the CDR3 reads TGTGCCAGCAGTGGACAGGGTAACTACGAGCAGTACTTC. Protein: CASSGQGNYEQYF. Drawing the rest from reference TRBV28 and TRBJ2-7, the complete variable domain is DVKVTQSSRYLVKRTGEKVFLECVQDMDHENMFWYRQDPGLGLRLIYFSYDVKMKEKGDIPEGYSVSREKKERFSLILESASTNQTSMYLCASSGQGNYEQYFGPGTRLTVT.

This clonotype was recorded many times. J is TRBJ2-1 and V is TRBV11-2, with no clear D. The CDR3 consists of 13 residues. Germline-derived CDR1 and CDR2 are SGHAT and FQNNGV. Trimming cost V 5 bases and J 10 bases, with 15 bases left between them. In nucleotides, the CDR3 is TGTGCCAGCAGCGCCGAACTTCTCCTAGAGCAGTTCTTC. Translating it yields CASSAELLLEQFF.

V usage is TRBV23-1 and J usage is TRBJ2-4, with TRBD1 matching over 8 bases. Being an ORF, TRBV23-1 has a function that is uncertain. Trimming removed 7 bases from V and 2 bases from J; junction bases left unmatched: 4. The CDR3 consists of 14 residues. CDR3 sequence (DNA): TGCGCCAGCACCGGGACAGGTTCCAAAAACATTCAGTACTTC. Its protein is CASTGTGSKNIQYF.

This clonotype was picked up many times. The chain recombines TRBV28 with TRBJ2-5; tentative D call: TRBD1 (5 bases). Deletions cut 6 bases from V and 5 bases from J, with 19 bases between. Per germline, CDR1 MDHEN and CDR2 SYDVKM. CDR3 length: 15 residues. The CDR3 coding sequence is TGTGCCAGCAGGATGCAGGGTGGGCTTGGGGAGACCCAGTACTTC. Encoded protein: CASRMQGGLGETQYF.

In the case of this clonotype: A single base separates this from a much larger clone, so it may be a read error. J is TRBJ1-5 and V is TRBV18; D not certain. Trimming removed 3 bases at V and 0 bases at J, with 6 bases between. Germline assignment: CDR1 KGHSH and CDR2 LQKENI. This CDR3 has 14 amino acids. Here the CDR3 DNA reads TGTGCCAGCTCACCGACATATAGCAATCAGCCCCAGCATTTT. Protein: CASSPTYSNQPQHF.

The table lists this clonotype with many counts. This chain uses TRBV4-1 with TRBJ2-5, with D hard to call. Per germline, CDR1 MGHRA and CDR2 YSYEKL. Trimming took 1 base from V and 5 from J, leaving 8 bases between them. The CDR3 runs 13 residues. CDR3 nucleotide sequence: TGCGCCAGCAGCCAAGTGGTGTTGGAGACCCAGTACTTC. The encoded protein is CASSQVVLETQYF.

This clonotype was recorded only once. CDR3 in amino acids: CSASVAPGANVLTF. The CDR3 DNA reads as TGCAGCGCCTCCGTGGCACCTGGGGCCAACGTCCTGACTTTC. V usage is TRBV29-1 and J usage is TRBJ2-6, with D hard to call. The germline V and J ends were trimmed by 7 bases and 2 bases, with 12 bases remaining between them. Looked up from germline, CDR1 is SQVTM and CDR2 is ANQGSEA. CDR3 size: 14 residues. The complete variable domain, with remaining parts taken from reference TRBV29-1 and TRBJ2-6, reads SAVISQKPSRDICQRGTSLTIQCQVDSQVTMMFWYRQQPGQSLTLIATANQGSEATYESGFVIDKFPISRPNLTFSTLTVSNMSPEDSSIYLCSASVAPGANVLTFGAGSRLTVL.